This paragraph covers one T cell receptor (beta chain) sequence. The germline V gene encodes CDR1 SGHNT and CDR2 YYREEE (reference sequence). V lost 0 bases to trimming and J lost 2 bases; unmatched junction nucleotides: 2. This CDR3 region has 16 residues. Source study methods: Reference gene primer amplification in the assay estimated nucleated cell counts. The repertoire was sequenced with immunoSEQ multiplex PCR; TCRdb's copy has only in-frame clones and lacks some. From that table come the V and J calls and clone size; the DNA was used to work out D and trimming. The data contain 210,000 or so clones, around 84% of them singletons. The data derive from a study of blood T cell repertoires in COVID-19.

The chain has TRBV5-4 and TRBJ2-2; TRBD2 matches 9 bases. Sample: PBMCs or T cells enriched from blood (not recorded which). The clonotype comes from a man younger than 45 with acute COVID-19. CDR3 sequence: CASSLGGGVNTGELFF. The CDR3 DNA reads TGTGCCAGCAGCTTGGGCGGGGGGGTTAACACCGGGGAGCTGTTTTTT.